What follows is one TCR beta chain and its context. Its antigen is not known. The CDR3 is 12 residues long. V was shortened by 8 bases and J by 5 bases, with 12 bases between the two germline ends. The germline V gene has CDR1 MDHEN and CDR2 SYDVKM. This entry belongs to a study of early stage breast cancer tumors. Study-level background: Samples were sequenced at about 10-fold average coverage.

Regarding the study as a whole: In about 85% of the 16 patients, blood comparison separated tumor from normal breast. Chain pairing and CD4, CD8 or FOXP3 expression were not captured.

Using immunoSEQ multiplex PCR, the repertoire was profiled, and TCRdb retains in-frame clones only, with some absent. The sample has about 72,000 clones, around 80% seen once. The sequence was collected from a person between 55 and 69 years old with breast cancer. J is TRBJ1-2 and V is TRBV28, with a tentative D call TRBD1 (6 bases). The sample taken for sequencing was blood. The CDR3 spells CASGGGDYGYTF. The CDR3 nucleotides read TGTGCCAGCGGGGGCGGCGATTATGGCTACACCTTC.